This T cell receptor beta chain is drawn from a study of blood T cell repertoires in COVID-19. The wider study: Collection of acute and convalescent COVID-19 samples took place in the United States, Italy and Spain. Nucleic acid was either cDNA or gDNA, and it came from T cells, B-cell-depleted T cells, or PBMCs.

The length of the CDR3 is 15 residues. Germline V gives CDR1 MNHEY, CDR2 SMNVEV (reference sequence). Trimming cost V 0 bases and J 1 base; bases outside gene matches: 2. Original analysis: By means of reference gene primer amplification, nucleated cell counts were estimated. Libraries were prepared by immunoSEQ multiplex PCR; TCRdb keeps only in-frame clonotypes and omits some of them. For V, J and clone size, that table is used; D and trimming come from the DNA. The repertoire holds tens of thousands of clones, with around 88% as singletons. The source is a human donor in a cohort sampled during active COVID-19. This chain joins TRBV27 and TRBJ1-1; 7 bases match TRBD1. Source material: peripheral blood. CDR3 sequence: CASSLSPGGNTEAFF. The CDR3 nucleotides are TGTGCCAGCAGTTTATCCCCAGGGGGGAACACTGAAGCTTTCTTT.